Listed below are T cell receptor beta chains from one sample, sequenced in a study of OX40 agonist ivuxolimab in advanced cancers. Measured with immunoSEQ multiplex PCR; TCRdb has only the in-frame clones, and not every one. Among around 100,000 clones listed, 70% to 90% were seen once. The sequences come from CD4+ or CD8+ T cells sorted from blood, collected in a trial of the OX40 agonist ivuxolimab. These receptors came from an adult with an advanced solid tumor such as melanoma, head and neck, liver or kidney cancer. Each CDR3 is given with its conserved first and last residue. Each record gives: J gene, D gene, V gene, CDR3 protein, CDR3 DNA. The D gene is left open where the match is weak.

J gene: TRBJ2-6; D gene: NA; V gene: TRBV18; CDR3 protein: CASSPLGQSSGANVLTF; CDR3 DNA: TGTGCCAGCTCACCACTCGGGCAGAGCTCTGGGGCCAACGTCCTGACTTTC
J gene: TRBJ2-2; D gene: NA; V gene: TRBV2; CDR3 protein: CASGTAVTNTGELFF; CDR3 DNA: TGTGCCAGTGGAACCGCAGTGACCAACACCGGGGAGCTGTTTTTT
J gene: TRBJ2-1; D gene: NA; V gene: TRBV19; CDR3 protein: CASSRGPSSYNEQFF; CDR3 DNA: TGTGCCAGTAGTAGAGGACCCAGCTCCTACAATGAGCAGTTCTTC
J gene: TRBJ2-1; D gene: TRBD1; V gene: TRBV5-8; CDR3 protein: CASSFNRGPGNEQFF; CDR3 DNA: TGTGCCAGCAGCTTTAACAGGGGCCCAGGTAATGAGCAGTTCTTC
J gene: TRBJ2-7; D gene: NA; V gene: TRBV19; CDR3 protein: CASSMTAGGNEQYF; CDR3 DNA: TGTGCCAGTAGTATGACTGCAGGGGGGAACGAGCAGTACTTC
J gene: TRBJ2-5; D gene: NA; V gene: TRBV28; CDR3 protein: CASSSAGGGETQYF; CDR3 DNA: TGTGCCAGCAGTTCAGCCGGGGGTGGGGAGACCCAGTACTTC
J gene: TRBJ1-5; D gene: NA; V gene: TRBV19; CDR3 protein: CASSTNHAPGSRHQPQHF; CDR3 DNA: TGTGCCAGTAGTACCAATCACGCACCAGGGTCTAGGCATCAGCCCCAGCATTTT
J gene: TRBJ2-1; D gene: TRBD2; V gene: TRBV11-2; CDR3 protein: CASSQRLAGAVYNEQFF; CDR3 DNA: TGTGCCAGCAGCCAAAGACTAGCGGGTGCGGTCTACAATGAGCAGTTCTTC
J gene: TRBJ2-2; D gene: NA; V gene: TRBV6-5; CDR3 protein: CASSGRRGGELFF; CDR3 DNA: TGTGCCAGCAGTGGGAGGCGGGGCGGGGAGCTGTTTTTT
J gene: TRBJ1-1; D gene: NA; V gene: TRBV5-6; CDR3 protein: CASSPGRVNIEAFF; CDR3 DNA: TGTGCCAGCAGCCCGGGGCGGGTGAACATCGAAGCTTTCTTT
J gene: TRBJ2-3; D gene: TRBD1; V gene: TRBV28; CDR3 protein: CASRPLYGTGDPSTDTQYF; CDR3 DNA: TGTGCCAGCAGACCACTCTACGGGACAGGGGACCCTAGCACAGATACGCAGTATTTT
J gene: TRBJ2-3; D gene: TRBD1; V gene: TRBV6-1; CDR3 protein: CTSNQWDRDQYF; CDR3 DNA: TGTACCAGCAATCAGTGGGACAGGGACCAGTATTTT
J gene: TRBJ1-4; D gene: NA; V gene: TRBV4-1; CDR3 protein: CASSPPGGPREKLFF; CDR3 DNA: TGCGCCAGCAGCCCACCTGGTGGGCCTAGGGAAAAACTGTTTTTT
J gene: TRBJ2-5; D gene: NA; V gene: TRBV30; CDR3 protein: CAWSDKGAQSVETQYF; CDR3 DNA: TGTGCCTGGAGCGACAAAGGGGCGCAAAGTGTGGAGACCCAGTACTTC
J gene: TRBJ2-1; D gene: NA; V gene: TRBV7-9; CDR3 protein: CASSLAALANEQFF; CDR3 DNA: TGTGCCAGCAGCTTAGCGGCCCTAGCGAATGAGCAGTTCTTC
J gene: TRBJ1-3; D gene: NA; V gene: TRBV28; CDR3 protein: CASREPGRGNTIYF; CDR3 DNA: TGTGCCAGCAGAGAACCAGGGCGGGGAAACACCATATATTTT
J gene: TRBJ1-2; D gene: TRBD1; V gene: TRBV7-9; CDR3 protein: CASSPRTGKYGYTF; CDR3 DNA: TGTGCCAGCAGCCCGCGGACAGGGAAGTACGGCTACACCTTC